The rows below give T cell receptor beta chains drawn from one sample of a study of blood T cell repertoires in COVID-19. Only in-frame clones appear in the TCRdb table, and some are missing; sequencing was by immunoSEQ multiplex PCR. The sample shows about 210,000 clones, around 84% of them seen only once. Sequencing input: peripheral blood. The receptor set was obtained from a human donor in a cohort sampled during active COVID-19. The CDR3 runs from the conserved cysteine through the conserved F or W. A D gene is named only where the DNA matches it firmly. Some rows have no size entry. The others give once, few or many, or a class for an expanded clone.

TRBV6-5	-	TRBJ1-6	-	CASSISGDYNSPLHF	TGTGCCAGCAGCATTTCCGGGGATTATAATTCACCCCTCCACTTT
TRBV19	few	TRBJ2-7	TRBD2	CASSTRGEATYEQYF	TGTGCCAGTAGTACGCGGGGGGAGGCTACCTACGAGCAGTACTTC
TRBV29-1	-	TRBJ2-5	-	CSVDHPGLETQYF	TGCAGCGTTGACCACCCAGGGTTGGAGACCCAGTACTTC
TRBV18	once	TRBJ1-2	TRBD1	CASSPTGTGVEGYTF	TGTGCCAGCTCACCAACTGGGACAGGGGTAGAGGGCTACACCTTC
TRBV4-3	-	TRBJ2-5	-	CASSQGAAGSDQETQYF	TGCGCCAGCAGCCAAGGCGCGGCAGGGTCGGACCAAGAGACCCAGTACTTC
TRBV19	-	TRBJ2-1	-	CASREGSYNEQFF	TGTGCCAGTAGGGAGGGCTCCTACAATGAGCAGTTCTTC
TRBV20-1	-	TRBJ2-5	-	CSASAVTQYF	TGCAGTGCTAGCGCGGTAACCCAGTACTTC
TRBV19	-	TRBJ1-5	TRBD1	CASSITGGGRNQPQHF	TGTGCCAGTAGTATAACAGGGGGTGGCCGCAATCAGCCCCAGCATTTT
TRBV11-1	-	TRBJ1-2	-	CASSLGRQGYGYTF	TGTGCCAGCAGCTTAGGCCGACAAGGCTATGGCTACACCTTC
TRBV7-7	-	TRBJ2-5	-	CASSLSRNQETQYF	TGTGCTAGCAGCTTATCGAGGAACCAAGAGACCCAGTACTTC
TRBV30	few	TRBJ2-2	-	CAWSLRTTSNTGELFF	TGTGCCTGGAGTCTTCGGACTACATCGAACACCGGGGAGCTGTTTTTT
TRBV7-9	-	TRBJ1-5	TRBD1	CASSFGTGGYYGNQPQHF	TGTGCCAGCAGCTTTGGGACAGGGGGCTACTATGGCAATCAGCCCCAGCATTTT
TRBV7-6	-	TRBJ2-2	-	CASSFPEVRGNTGELFF	TGTGCCAGCAGCTTCCCGGAAGTTCGAGGAAACACCGGGGAGCTGTTTTTT
TRBV20-1	-	TRBJ2-2	TRBD2	CSASPGGRDTGELFF	TGCAGTGCTAGTCCCGGCGGGAGGGACACCGGGGAGCTGTTTTTT
TRBV29-1	few	TRBJ1-4	TRBD1	CSVEGTADNEKLFF	TGCAGCGTTGAGGGGACAGCTGACAATGAAAAACTGTTTTTT
TRBV5-1	once	TRBJ2-5	TRBD2	CASRQPTSAQTQYF	TGCGCCAGCAGACAGCCCACTAGCGCCCAGACCCAGTACTTC
TRBV29-1	-	TRBJ1-2	-	CSAQPGVNYGYTF	TGCAGCGCCCAGCCAGGCGTTAACTATGGCTACACCTTC
TRBV19	-	TRBJ2-3	-	CASTPSSSDSTDTQYF	TGTGCCAGTACCCCCTCGTCTAGCGACAGCACAGATACGCAGTATTTT
TRBV2	once	TRBJ1-2	-	CASSETGGYTF	TGTGCCAGCAGTGAAACAGGTGGCTACACCTTC
TRBV2	once	TRBJ2-3	-	CAIQGPRTDTQYF	TGTGCCATCCAGGGGCCCCGCACAGATACGCAGTATTTT
TRBV7-2	-	TRBJ2-1	-	CASSLNPGEGNEQFF	TGTGCCAGCAGCTTAAATCCGGGAGAAGGTAATGAGCAGTTCTTC
TRBV9	once	TRBJ2-7	TRBD1	CASSIRQGYEQYF	TGTGCCAGCAGCATCCGACAGGGGTACGAGCAGTACTTC
TRBV2	-	TRBJ2-2	-	CASRRGSGELFF	TGTGCCAGCAGGCGGGGTTCCGGGGAGCTGTTTTTT
TRBV28	-	TRBJ1-5	-	CASSPEVDQPQHF	TGTGCCAGCAGCCCCGAGGTTGATCAGCCCCAGCATTTT
TRBV29-1	-	TRBJ2-5	-	CSVDETAQETQYF	TGCAGCGTTGACGAGACAGCCCAAGAGACCCAGTACTTC
TRBV5-1	-	TRBJ2-2	TRBD1	CASSPGQGYTGELFF	TGCGCCAGCAGCCCGGGACAGGGGTACACCGGGGAGCTGTTTTTT
TRBV19	-	TRBJ1-2	-	CASSIIQGDYGYTF	TGTGCCAGTAGTATCATACAGGGAGACTATGGCTACACCTTC
TRBV4-2	-	TRBJ2-1	-	CASSQHPAGTTTDTEQFF	TGTGCCAGCAGCCAGCATCCCGCGGGAACAACAACCGACACTGAGCAGTTCTTC
TRBV19	-	TRBJ2-3	TRBD2	CASSSGRSTDTQYF	TGTGCCAGTAGCAGCGGGAGGAGCACAGATACGCAGTATTTT
TRBV7-8	-	TRBJ1-5	-	CASSPTGGGSNQPQHF	TGTGCCAGCAGTCCGACAGGAGGAGGAAGCAATCAGCCCCAGCATTTT
TRBV28	-	TRBJ1-1	-	CASSLMNTEAFF	TGTGCCAGCAGCCTTATGAACACTGAAGCTTTCTTT
TRBV11-2	-	TRBJ1-2	-	CASSLAGGDGYTF	TGTGCCAGCAGCCTGGCCGGGGGGGACGGCTACACCTTC
TRBV3-1/TRBV3-2	-	TRBJ1-3	-	CASSHGGGSGNTIYF	TGTGCCAGCAGCCACGGGGGGGGCTCTGGAAACACCATATATTTT
TRBV25-1	-	TRBJ1-2	TRBD1	CASSEPGQASTGGYTF	TGTGCCAGCAGTGAACCCGGACAGGCGTCCACCGGTGGCTACACCTTC
TRBV4-3	once	TRBJ2-1	TRBD1	CASSQDGTGVGQFF	TGCGCCAGCAGCCAAGACGGGACAGGGGTGGGGCAGTTCTTC
TRBV19	-	TRBJ2-3	TRBD1	CASSFGQGKGTDTQYF	TGTGCCAGTAGTTTCGGACAGGGAAAGGGGACAGATACGCAGTATTTT
TRBV3-1/TRBV3-2	-	TRBJ2-6	-	CASSQAGVGANVLTF	TGTGCCAGCAGCCAAGCGGGGGTAGGGGCCAACGTCCTGACTTTC
TRBV3-1/TRBV3-2	-	TRBJ1-2	-	CASSQFSGPVYGYTF	TGTGCCAGCAGCCAATTTTCAGGGCCTGTCTATGGCTACACCTTC
TRBV15	-	TRBJ2-4	-	CATSRDSRDIQYF	TGTGCCACCAGCAGAGATTCGAGGGACATTCAGTACTTC
TRBV18	-	TRBJ2-3	TRBD1	CASSSRTGGEYTQYF	TGTGCCAGCTCATCCAGGACAGGGGGAGAATATACGCAGTATTTT
TRBV2	-	TRBJ1-1	-	CASSETGEAFF	TGTGCCAGCAGTGAAACAGGTGAAGCTTTCTTT
TRBV2	-	TRBJ1-1	TRBD1	CASSDPGQLNTEAFF	TGTGCCAGCAGTGACCCGGGACAGTTGAACACTGAAGCTTTCTTT
TRBV27	-	TRBJ1-3	-	CASSRGDSGNTIYF	TGTGCCAGCAGCCGGGGAGACTCTGGAAACACCATATATTTT
TRBV12-3/TRBV12-4	-	TRBJ2-1	-	CASSGAYNEQFF	TGTGCCAGCAGCGGGGCCTACAATGAGCAGTTCTTC
TRBV6-5	-	TRBJ1-5	-	CASSYSASNQPQHF	TGTGCCAGCAGTTACTCGGCCTCCAATCAGCCCCAGCATTTT
TRBV4-2	-	TRBJ1-5	-	CASSQDTQNSNQPQHF	TGTGCCAGCAGCCAAGATACACAGAATAGCAATCAGCCCCAGCATTTT
TRBV4-3	-	TRBJ1-1	TRBD1	CASSQEWTGPNTEAFF	TGCGCCAGCAGCCAAGAGTGGACAGGTCCGAACACTGAAGCTTTCTTT
TRBV7-2	-	TRBJ1-5	-	CASSQGVGNQPQHF	TGTGCCAGCAGCCAAGGGGTGGGCAATCAGCCCCAGCATTTT
TRBV5-4	-	TRBJ2-1	TRBD2	CASSLPSGGANEQFF	TGTGCCAGCAGCTTGCCTAGCGGGGGGGCAAATGAGCAGTTCTTC
TRBV28	-	TRBJ1-6	-	CAARDRLNSPLHF	TGTGCCGCTCGCGACAGACTTAATTCACCCCTCCACTTT